Following are 18 T cell receptor beta chains from one sample sequenced in a study of T cell responses to AZD1222 COVID-19 vaccine. Only in-frame clones appear in the TCRdb table, and some are missing; sequencing was by immunoSEQ multiplex PCR. Counted here are fewer than 120,000 clones, 88% occurring once; the ten biggest clones make up 1.5% to 2%. This material consisted of peripheral blood, taken on day 0 of AZD1222 vaccination. The origin of the receptors is an adult in good health.

This chain connects TRBV2 to TRBJ1-2, with D hard to call. With 1 base removed from V and 2 bases from J, the gap between germline ends came to 8 bases. This CDR3 has 14 amino acids. CDR1 and CDR2 (germline): SNHLY, FYNNEI. The CDR3 sequence: CASSEDSSNYGYTF. The CDR3 DNA sequence: TGTGCCAGCAGTGAAGACAGCTCGAACTATGGCTACACCTTC.

The rearrangement links TRBV6-5 to TRBJ2-3; no definite D call. Germline loops: CDR1 MNHEY, CDR2 SVGAGI. This CDR3 has 14 residues. Trimming took off 8 bases at V and 0 bases at J, with 12 bases between the two ends. Here the CDR3 DNA reads TGTGCCAGCCTCCTCACGGTTAGCACAGATACGCAGTATTTT. Protein product: CASLLTVSTDTQYF.

CDR3 loop: CASEGTGQPQHF. CDR3 nucleotides: TGTGCCAGCGAGGGGACCGGACAGCCCCAGCATTTT. V and J are TRBV19 and TRBJ1-5; TRBD1 might be the D (5 bases). The CDR3 is made up of 12 amino acids. Germline V lookup: CDR1 LNHDA, CDR2 SQIVND (reference sequence). With 9 bases removed from V and 7 bases from J, the gap between germline ends came to 13 bases.

The rearrangement links TRBV7-8 to TRBJ1-3; 7 bases agree with TRBD1. The V segment lost 2 bases and the J segment 0 bases; nucleotides outside the gene matches: 13. CDR3 length: 19 residues. The germline V gene has CDR1 SGHVS and CDR2 FQNEAQ. CDR3 amino acids: CASSLTQTGTANSGNTIYF. CDR3 DNA sequence: TGTGCCAGCAGCTTAACCCAAACCGGGACAGCTAACTCTGGAAACACCATATATTTT.

V is TRBV12-3 or TRBV12-4 and J is TRBJ1-1, with D hard to call. Trimming took off 0 bases at V and 5 bases at J, with 7 bases between the two ends. This CDR3 has 13 amino acids. This CDR3 is CASSLASGTEAFF. The CDR3 DNA reads TGTGCCAGCAGTTTAGCGTCGGGGACTGAAGCTTTCTTT.

The J gene is TRBJ1-2, the V gene TRBV4-1; no clear D. Trimming stripped 1 base from V and 7 bases from J, with 19 bases between. CDR3 length: 16 residues. Germline CDR1 reads MGHRA; CDR2 reads YSYEKL. The CDR3 region is CASSQARGATVSGYTF. In nucleotides, the CDR3 is TGCGCCAGCAGCCAAGCACGAGGAGCCACGGTAAGTGGCTACACCTTC.

The chain is built from TRBV4-1 and TRBJ2-7; 7 bases match TRBD1. Germline V gives CDR1 MGHRA, CDR2 YSYEKL. V trimming: 1 base; J trimming: 2 bases; junction bases outside the gene matches: 5. The CDR3 totals 15 residues. The CDR3 loop is CASSQAPGQTYEQYF. As DNA, the CDR3 is TGCGCCAGCAGCCAAGCTCCGGGACAGACCTACGAGCAGTACTTC.

The rearrangement uses TRBV25-1 and TRBJ1-1, with unresolved D. This CDR3 comprises 15 residues. CDR1 and CDR2 (germline): MGHDK, SYGVNS. V was pared by 3 bases and J by 5 bases, with 16 bases between. The CDR3 nucleotides are TGTGCCAGCAGTGATAGTTCGGGGTTTAGGACTGAAGCTTTCTTT. It translates to CASSDSSGFRTEAFF.

The J gene is TRBJ1-6, the V gene TRBV6-5; D perhaps matches TRBD1 (5 bases). This CDR3 has 15 amino acids. V was cut by 7 bases and J by 0 bases, with 10 bases left in between. Germline CDR1 reads MNHEY; CDR2 reads SVGAGI. CDR3 DNA: TGTGCCAGCATCCGGGGGGGCTCCTATAATTCACCCCTCCACTTT. Translation gives CASIRGGSYNSPLHF.

The V gene is TRBV2, the J gene TRBJ1-1, with 8 bases lining up with TRBD1. The length of the CDR3 is 14 residues. Germline V CDR1 and CDR2: SNHLY, FYNNEI. V shed 6 bases, J shed 1 base, and the junction held 4 bases outside the gene matches. The CDR3 DNA sequence: TGTGCCAGCAGCGTAGGGACAGGGAACACTGAAGCTTTCTTT. It specifies CASSVGTGNTEAFF. The full variable domain, completed using reference TRBV2 and TRBJ1-1, is EPEVTQTPSHQVTQMGQEVILRCVPISNHLYFYWYRQILGQKVEFLVSFYNNEISEKSEIFDDQFSVERPDGSNFTLKIRSTKLEDSAMYFCASSVGTGNTEAFFGQGTRLTVV.

This chain joins TRBV4-2 and TRBJ1-2, with 7 bases lining up with TRBD1. This CDR3 is built from 15 residues. Trimming took 2 bases from V and 7 from J; bases not matched to a gene: 10. Germline lookup yields CDR1 LGHNA and CDR2 YNFKEQ. The CDR3 nucleotides are TGTGCCAGCAGCCAACAGGATCGGGACAGCCGTGGCTACACCTTC. It specifies CASSQQDRDSRGYTF.

The gene calls are TRBV4-1 and TRBJ1-5; D possibly corresponds to TRBD1 (6 bases). V lost 3 bases and J lost 7, with 19 bases in between. There are 16 residues in the CDR3. Germline V CDR1 and CDR2: MGHRA, YSYEKL. The DNA of the CDR3 is TGCGCCAGCAGCCAGAGGGGGGCAGGGGAAATCCAGCCCCAGCATTTT. Translating gives CASSQRGAGEIQPQHF.

The V and J genes are TRBV6-5 and TRBJ2-1; D ambiguous. Per the germline V gene, CDR1 is MNHEY and CDR2 is SVGAGI. The V end lost 6 bases, the J end lost 8 bases, and 8 bases lay between the germline ends. This CDR3 has 11 amino acids. The CDR3 bases are TGTGCCAGCAGGAGTTACGATGAGCAGTTCTTC. This codes for CASRSYDEQFF.

This chain joins TRBV6-5 and TRBJ2-7; the D gene could be TRBD1 or TRBD2 (6 bases each). V lost 8 bases, J lost 3 bases, and 14 bases lay in between. Germline V lookup: CDR1 MNHEY, CDR2 SVGAGI. This CDR3 comprises 13 residues. The chain's CDR3 is CASRRGANYEQYF. As DNA, the CDR3 is TGTGCCAGCCGTAGGGGGGCCAACTACGAGCAGTACTTC.

The chain recombines TRBV15 with TRBJ1-4; no definite D call. V was clipped by 7 bases and J by 0 bases, with 6 bases between them. This CDR3 contains 13 residues. Germline V gene sequence: CDR1 LNHNV, CDR2 YYDKDF (reference sequence). CDR3 amino acids: CATTAATNEKLFF. The CDR3 bases are TGTGCCACCACTGCCGCAACTAATGAAAAACTGTTTTTT. The full variable domain, in which reference TRBV15 and TRBJ1-4 provide the parts outside the CDR3, is DAMVIQNPRYQVTQFGKPVTLSCSQTLNHNVMYWYQQKSSQAPKLLFHYYDKDFNNEADTPDNFQSRRPNTSFCFLDIRSPGLGDTAMYLCATTAATNEKLFFGSGTQLSVL.

The CDR3 protein is CASSPSEPLLYGYTF. DNA of the CDR3: TGTGCCAGCAGTCCTTCTGAGCCCTTACTCTATGGCTACACCTTC. The chain recombines TRBV28 with TRBJ1-2; D unresolved. Germline V CDR1 and CDR2: MDHEN, SYDVKM. Trimming removed 5 bases from V and 4 bases from J, with 17 bases in between. The CDR3 length is 15 residues.

This CDR3 is CASTEGQGLGNTIYF. Written as DNA, the CDR3 is TGTGCCAGCACCGAGGGACAGGGGCTTGGAAACACCATATATTTT. V is TRBV5-6 and J is TRBJ1-3, with 10 nucleotides matching TRBD1. V shed 6 bases and J 3 bases; nucleotides not matched to a gene: 6. CDR1 is SGHDT, CDR2 YYEEEE, per germline. This CDR3 spans 15 amino acids.

This clone was seen a handful of times. V gene TRBV5-1 combines with J gene TRBJ1-2; no clear D gene. The CDR3 length is 14 residues. Trimming cost V 7 bases and J 8 bases, with 21 bases left between them. CDR1 is SGHRS, CDR2 YFSETQ, per germline. CDR3 sequence: CASGDGGGVLGYTF. Here the CDR3 DNA reads TGCGCCAGCGGCGACGGAGGCGGGGTATTGGGCTACACCTTC.